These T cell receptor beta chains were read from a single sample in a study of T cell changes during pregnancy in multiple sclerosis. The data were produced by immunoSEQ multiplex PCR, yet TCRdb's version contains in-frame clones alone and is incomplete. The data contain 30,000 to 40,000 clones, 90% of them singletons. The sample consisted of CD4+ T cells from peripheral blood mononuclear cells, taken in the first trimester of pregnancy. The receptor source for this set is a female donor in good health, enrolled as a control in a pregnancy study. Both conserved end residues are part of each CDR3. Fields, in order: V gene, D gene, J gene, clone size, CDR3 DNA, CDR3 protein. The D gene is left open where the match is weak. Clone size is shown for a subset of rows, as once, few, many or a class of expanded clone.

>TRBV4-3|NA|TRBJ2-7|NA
TGCGCCAGCAGCGCCCAGCCCGGGGTGAAGTACGAGCAGTACTTC
CASSAQPGVKYEQYF
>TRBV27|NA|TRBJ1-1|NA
TGTGCCAGCAGTTTATATGGGCGTGCGAACACTGAAGCTTTCTTT
CASSLYGRANTEAFF
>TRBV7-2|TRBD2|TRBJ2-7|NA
TGTGCCAGCAGCTCATGGACTAGCGACGAGCAGTACTTC
CASSSWTSDEQYF
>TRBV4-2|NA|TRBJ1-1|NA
TGTGCCAGCAGCCTATTCGCGTCGTCCGTCACTGAAGCTTTCTTT
CASSLFASSVTEAFF
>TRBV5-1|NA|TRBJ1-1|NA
TGCGCCAGCAGCCCACAACAGACAGCCGCCACTGAAGCTTTCTTT
CASSPQQTAATEAFF
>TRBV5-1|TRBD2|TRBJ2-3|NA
TGCGCCAGCAGCTTGCCTAGCGGCGACACAGATACGCAGTATTTT
CASSLPSGDTDTQYF
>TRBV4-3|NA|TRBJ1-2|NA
TGCGCCAGCAGCCAAGCCGACAGGCGCAACTATGGCTACACCTTC
CASSQADRRNYGYTF
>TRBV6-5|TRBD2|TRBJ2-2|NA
TGTGCCAGCAGTTACGTAGCGGGGGGTCCCGGGGAGCTGTTTTTT
CASSYVAGGPGELFF
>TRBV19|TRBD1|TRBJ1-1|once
TGTGCCAGTAGCCGGGACAGGAGGAACACTGAAGCTTTCTTT
CASSRDRRNTEAFF
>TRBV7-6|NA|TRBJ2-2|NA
TGTGCCAGCAGTTCTGGGACTTTGGTCGGGGAGCTGTTTTTT
CASSSGTLVGELFF
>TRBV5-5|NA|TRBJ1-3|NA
TGTGCCAGCAGCCGGGGGAGCTCTGGAAACACCATATATTTT
CASSRGSSGNTIYF
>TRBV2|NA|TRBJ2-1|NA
TGTGCCAGCCAGGGAAACAATGAGCAGTTCTTC
CASQGNNEQFF
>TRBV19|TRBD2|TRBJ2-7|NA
TGTGCCAGTAGGACTAGCGGGGGGCACGAGCAGTACTTC
CASRTSGGHEQYF
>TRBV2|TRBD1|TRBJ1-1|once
TGTGCCAGCCAACGGACAGGGACGAACACTGAAGCTTTCTTT
CASQRTGTNTEAFF
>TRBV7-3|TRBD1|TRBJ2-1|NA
TGTGCCAGCAGGGACAGGGGCGCTTTGTTCCGAAGTGAGCAGTTCTTC
CASRDRGALFRSEQFF
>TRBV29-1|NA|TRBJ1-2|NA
TGCAGCGTTCAGGGTCACTATGGCTACACCTTC
CSVQGHYGYTF
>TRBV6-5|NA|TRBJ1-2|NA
TGTGCCAGCAGTTACGGGCAGGGGAACTATGGCTACACCTTC
CASSYGQGNYGYTF
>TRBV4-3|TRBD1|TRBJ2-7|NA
TGCGCCAGCAGCCATGACATGGGACAGGGAACCTACGAGCAGTACTTC
CASSHDMGQGTYEQYF
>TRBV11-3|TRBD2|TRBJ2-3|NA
TGTGCCAGCAGCTTAGCACCTAGCGGGGGGCAACAGTATTTT
CASSLAPSGGQQYF
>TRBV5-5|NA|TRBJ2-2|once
TGTGCCAGCAGCCCGAGGCAGGGAACCGGGGAGCTGTTTTTT
CASSPRQGTGELFF
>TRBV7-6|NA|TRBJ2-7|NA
TGTGCCAGCAGCCCGCAAGTCTACAGGGGAGGTCGGTACGAGCAGTACTTC
CASSPQVYRGGRYEQYF
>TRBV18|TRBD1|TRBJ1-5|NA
TGTGCCAGCTCAGACTCTACAGGGGTAGGCAATCAGCCCCAGCATTTT
CASSDSTGVGNQPQHF
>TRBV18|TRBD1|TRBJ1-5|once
TGTGCCAGCTCCGAGCAGGGGGCCTCCAATCAGCCCCAGCATTTT
CASSEQGASNQPQHF
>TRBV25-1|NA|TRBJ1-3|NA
TGTGCCAGCAGTGAATTGGGGGGACGGGACACCATATATTTT
CASSELGGRDTIYF
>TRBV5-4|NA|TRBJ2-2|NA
TGTGCCAGCAGCTTGGGACATCGAACCGGGGAGCTGTTTTTT
CASSLGHRTGELFF
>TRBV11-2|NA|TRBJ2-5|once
TGTGCCAGCAGCTTAGCCCGACAGCACCCGGGGACCCAGTACTTC
CASSLARQHPGTQYF
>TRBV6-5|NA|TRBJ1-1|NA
TGTGCCAGCAGTTACGGACAACGGGTGAATGAAGCTTTCTTT
CASSYGQRVNEAFF
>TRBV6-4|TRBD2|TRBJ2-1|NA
TGTGCCAGCAGTAGACCGGGACTAGCGCGACTCTACAATGAGCAGTTCTTC
CASSRPGLARLYNEQFF
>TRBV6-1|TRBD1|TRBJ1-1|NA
TGTGCCAGCAGAGTTCCCGGGACAGGGTTTTCTGAAGCTTTCTTT
CASRVPGTGFSEAFF
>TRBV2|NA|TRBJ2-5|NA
TGTGCCAGCCTAAACCCAGGCCAAGAGGAGACCCAGTACTTC
CASLNPGQEETQYF
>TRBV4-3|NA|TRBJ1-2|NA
TGCGCCAGCAGCCAAGATTCGGGGAGCTATGGCTACACCTTC
CASSQDSGSYGYTF
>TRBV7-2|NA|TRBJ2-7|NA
TGTGCCAGCAGCTCCCCCCGGTTTGGGACTTACGAGCAGTACTTC
CASSSPRFGTYEQYF
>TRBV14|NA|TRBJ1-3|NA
TGTGCCAGCAGCCAAGCTTTCTTCTCTGGAAACACCATATATTTT
CASSQAFFSGNTIYF